This passage covers 10 T cell receptor beta chains from one sample sequenced in a study of early T cells in non-severe SARS-CoV-2 infection. TCRdb re-called the 5' RACE reads with MiXCR, one entry per CDR3 protein. The data show tens of thousands of distinct CDR3 sequences, with 6% to 7% seen just once and 3.5% to 4% held by the top ten. The sequenced sample consisted of whole blood. The origin of the receptors is an adult who was a healthcare worker with PCR-confirmed SARS-CoV-2 infection or an uninfected control (not recorded which).

This CDR3 is CASSEVPREKQYF. DNA for the CDR3: TGTGCCAGCAGTGAAGTCCCCCGGGAAAAGCAGTACTTC. The V call is TRBV6-1, the J call TRBJ2-7; tentative D call: TRBD2 (5 bases). The ends were cut back, 1 base at V and 8 bases at J, with 12 bases in the middle. CDR3 length: 13 amino acids. CDR1 is MNHNS and CDR2 is SASEGT in the germline V gene.

This clonotype was seen more than once but under ten times. The rearrangement uses TRBV5-1 and TRBJ2-4, with a possible D match to TRBD2 (5 bases). The germline V gene encodes CDR1 SGHRS and CDR2 YFSETQ. CDR3 length equals 17 residues. Trimming removed 3 bases from V and 1 base from J, with 17 bases in between. The CDR3 protein is CASSSPPGSGAKNIQYF. The CDR3 DNA is TGCGCCAGCAGCTCGCCCCCGGGATCGGGGGCCAAAAACATTCAGTACTTC.

This sequence joins TRBV6-6 and TRBJ2-5; TRBD1 matches at 7 bases. The germline V gene has CDR1 MNHNY and CDR2 SVGAGI (reference sequence). The CDR3 is 15 amino acids. V was pared by 1 base and J by 4 bases, with 6 bases of the junction left unmatched. CDR3 nucleotides: TGTGCCAGCAGTTACTGGGGGACAGTGGGAGAGACCCAGTACTTC. Translating it yields CASSYWGTVGETQYF.

This clonotype was recorded at least ten times. The chain has TRBV20-1 and TRBJ2-7; 9 bases match TRBD1. The ends lost 5 bases at V and 3 bases at J; junction bases unmatched: 5. The CDR3 spans 13 residues. In germline, CDR1 is DFQATT, CDR2 SNEGSKA (reference sequence). In nucleotides, the CDR3 is TGCAGTGCTCCGGGACAGGGATACTACGAGCAGTACTTC. Amino acids: CSAPGQGYYEQYF.

This clonotype was observed a handful of times. The chain is built from TRBV29-1 and TRBJ2-7; TRBD1 matches 9 bases. The CDR3 sequence is 14 residues long. Per germline, CDR1 SQVTM and CDR2 ANQGSEA. The V gene end was trimmed by 6 bases and the J gene end by 2 bases; junction bases not matched to a gene: 8. This CDR3 reads CSVSRDRVTYEQYF. The CDR3 bases are TGCAGCGTCTCCCGGGACAGGGTTACCTACGAGCAGTACTTC.

The table lists this clonotype with many counts. V usage is TRBV9 and J usage is TRBJ2-1, with D perhaps matching TRBD1 (5 bases). The CDR3 loop spans 14 amino acids. The germline V and J ends were trimmed by 4 bases and 9 bases, with 17 bases remaining between them. CDR1 SGDLS and CDR2 YYNGEE come from the germline V gene. The CDR3 region has the DNA TGTGCCAGCAGCCTCACTGCTAGGGGCATTGAGCAGTTCTTC. Its translation: CASSLTARGIEQFF.

The V call is TRBV24-1, the J call TRBJ2-1; D unclear. The CDR3 consists of 12 residues. V gave up 8 bases and J gave up 7 bases, with 11 bases separating them. The germline gives CDR1 KGHDR, CDR2 SFDVKD. In DNA, the CDR3 is TGTGCCACCATGACACCGTCGAATGAGCAGTTCTTC. It translates to CATMTPSNEQFF.

This chain uses TRBV16 with TRBJ1-5; no reliable D call. This CDR3 region has 14 residues. CDR1 KGHSY and CDR2 FQNENV come from the germline V gene. The V and J ends lost 0 bases and 3 bases respectively, with 6 bases between them. For the CDR3, the DNA is TGTGCCAGCAGCCAATCAGGCACCAATCAGCCCCAGCATTTT. It encodes CASSQSGTNQPQHF.

This clonotype was counted between two and nine times. The gene calls are TRBV2 and TRBJ1-6; 8 bases agree with TRBD1. The CDR3 totals 14 residues. The germline CDR1 and CDR2 sequences are SNHLY and FYNNEI. J lost 7 bases, V lost 6 bases, and 5 bases had no gene match. The CDR3, as DNA: TGTGCCAGCAGCCGGACAGGGCACAATTCACCCCTCCACTTT. It translates to CASSRTGHNSPLHF. Based on the CDR3 plus reference TRBV2 and TRBJ1-6, the full variable domain is EPEVTQTPSHQVTQMGQEVILRCVPISNHLYFYWYRQILGQKVEFLVSFYNNEISEKSEIFDDQFSVERPDGSNFTLKIRSTKLEDSAMYFCASSRTGHNSPLHFGNGTRLTVT.

In its sample, this clonotype was seen a few times. The V gene is TRBV5-1, the J gene TRBJ1-1; the D gene is possibly TRBD1 (5 bases). V lost 4 bases and J lost 4, with 20 bases in between. Germline values: CDR1 SGHRS, CDR2 YFSETQ. The CDR3 consists of 16 residues. DNA for the CDR3: TGCGCCAGCAGCCCGTTAATCTCTACGGGGGTCACTGAAGCTTTCTTT. It specifies CASSPLISTGVTEAFF.